These 3 T cell receptor beta chains originate from one sample sequenced in a study of blood T cell repertoires in COVID-19. Assay: immunoSEQ multiplex PCR; the TCRdb copy retains only in-frame clones and omits some. The data contain around 140,000 clones, over 70% of them singletons. Sample: peripheral blood. Receptors originate from a man in his forties or fifties who had recovered from COVID-19.

The chain uses TRBV7-2 and TRBJ1-2; D might be TRBD1 (6 bases). This CDR3 has 14 residues. Trimming removed 2 bases from V and 7 bases from J, with 14 bases in between. The germline gives CDR1 SGHTA, CDR2 FQGNSA. DNA of the CDR3: TGTGCCAGCAGCTTACTGGGACAACGCTTTGGCTACACCTTC. As protein: CASSLLGQRFGYTF.

CDR3 nucleotide sequence: TGCGCCAGCAGCCATAGGACAGGGGGCACAGATACGCAGTATTTT. Translating it yields CASSHRTGGTDTQYF. The chain has TRBV4-3 and TRBJ2-3, with 9 positions matching TRBD1. Germline V lookup: CDR1 LGHNA, CDR2 YSLEER. V lost 3 bases to trimming and J lost 1 base; unmatched junction nucleotides: 2. The CDR3 is 15 amino acids.

This clone has a single count. The chain couples TRBV4-3 to TRBJ1-1; D not certain. The germline V gene encodes CDR1 LGHNA and CDR2 YSLEER. The V end lost 1 base, the J end lost 0 bases, and 6 bases lay between the germline ends. The CDR3 is 14 residues long. CDR3: CASSQGLLNTEAFF. As DNA, the CDR3 is TGCGCCAGCAGCCAAGGACTGTTGAACACTGAAGCTTTCTTT.